This note documents a single T cell receptor (beta chain) sequence. No antigen is known for it. The CDR3 covers 12 residues. Germline CDR1 reads MDHEN; CDR2 reads SYDVKM. The V gene lost 6 bases and the J gene lost 5 bases, with 10 bases spanning the gap. This sample was included in a study of OX40 agonist ivuxolimab in advanced cancers. The overall study: Patients were dosed with the agonistic anti-OX40 (CD134) antibody ivuxolimab.

Assay used: immunoSEQ multiplex PCR; TCRdb lists only in-frame clones, some missing. The repertoire holds roughly 75,000 clones, with about 88% as singletons. Broader study findings: In a subset of nonresponders, normalized T-cell clonal expansion was also low.

The sample was CD4+ or CD8+ T cells sorted from blood, taken in a trial of the OX40 agonist ivuxolimab. This chain links TRBV28 with TRBJ1-1; possibly TRBD1 for D (6 bases). This receptor was obtained from an adult with an advanced solid tumor such as melanoma, head and neck, liver or kidney cancer. The CDR3 DNA reads TGTGCCAGCAGACAGGGTTGGACTGAAGCTTTCTTT. As protein: CASRQGWTEAFF. Full variable domain (rest looked up from reference TRBV28 and TRBJ1-1): DVKVTQSSRYLVKRTGEKVFLECVQDMDHENMFWYRQDPGLGLRLIYFSYDVKMKEKGDIPEGYSVSREKKERFSLILESASTNQTSMYLCASRQGWTEAFFGQGTRLTVV.